Shown below are 18 T cell receptor beta chains from a single sample sequenced in a study of blood T cell repertoires in COVID-19. Generated by immunoSEQ multiplex PCR, the TCRdb table keeps only in-frame clones and is missing some. The sample consists of around 60,000 clones, approximately 80% of them appearing once. Input material: peripheral blood. The receptors come from a woman of 80 years or more with acute or convalescent COVID-19.

The rearrangement uses TRBV5-5 and TRBJ1-3; TRBD1 aligns across 7 bases. CDR3 length: 15 amino acids. V lost 2 bases, J lost 2 bases, and 4 bases stayed unmatched. Germline lookup yields CDR1 SGHKS and CDR2 YYEKEE (reference sequence). CDR3 nucleotide sequence: TGTGCCAGCAGCTTAGCAACAGGGGCTGGAAACACCATATATTTT. Encoded protein: CASSLATGAGNTIYF.

This clone came up a few times. The genes are TRBV18 and TRBJ2-1; 7 bases align to TRBD1. The CDR3 totals 13 residues. The germline CDR1 and CDR2 sequences are KGHSH and LQKENI. Trimming cost V 6 bases and J 12 bases; bases outside gene matches: 11. The CDR3 loop is CASSLIGTVGQFF. CDR3 bases: TGTGCCAGCTCCCTCATTGGGACAGTGGGGCAGTTCTTC.

This chain joins TRBV5-1 and TRBJ1-6; TRBD1 might be the D (5 bases). The CDR3 loop spans 12 amino acids. Germline V gene sequence: CDR1 SGHRS, CDR2 YFSETQ. V shed 4 bases and J shed 6 bases, with 5 bases lying between them. The CDR3 bases are TGCGCCAGCAGCCAGGGTAATTCACCCCTCCACTTT. Translation: CASSQGNSPLHF. Full variable domain (remainder filled in from reference TRBV5-1 and TRBJ1-6): KAGVTQTPRYLIKTRGQQVTLSCSPISGHRSVSWYQQTPGQGLQFLFEYFSETQRNKGNFPGRFSGRQFSNSRSEMNVSTLELGDSALYLCASSQGNSPLHFGNGTRLTVT.

This clone was seen a single time. V and J are TRBV7-9 and TRBJ2-1; D might be TRBD2 (6 bases). Trimming took 6 bases from V and 3 from J, leaving 21 bases between them. Germline lookup yields CDR1 SEHNR and CDR2 FQNEAQ (reference sequence). The CDR3 spans 17 residues. CDR3 in amino acids: CASSRPRAGMFYNEQFF. Here the CDR3 DNA reads TGTGCCAGCAGTCGACCCCGAGCGGGCATGTTCTACAATGAGCAGTTCTTC.

This clone was seen just once. J is TRBJ2-3 and V is TRBV7-2, with 9 bases fitting TRBD2. The trim removed 0 bases at V and 5 bases at J, leaving 3 bases unmatched. This CDR3 is built from 15 residues. The germline V gene encodes CDR1 SGHTA and CDR2 FQGNSA. CDR3 DNA sequence: TGTGCCAGCAGCTTAGCAGCGGGGGGAGGAGATACGCAGTATTTT. Its translation: CASSLAAGGGDTQYF.

The chain links TRBV6-5 to TRBJ2-2; D is uncertain. V lost 2 bases and J lost 0, with 7 bases in between. Germline loops: CDR1 MNHEY, CDR2 SVGAGI. This CDR3 spans 15 amino acids. The CDR3 DNA is TGTGCCAGCAGTTACGCGATAGCGAACACCGGGGAGCTGTTTTTT. Its protein is CASSYAIANTGELFF.

J is TRBJ1-2 and V is TRBV28, with a tentative D call TRBD1 (5 bases). CDR1 and CDR2 from the germline V gene are MDHEN and SYDVKM. The CDR3 runs 15 residues. The V end was cut by 6 bases, the J end by 7 bases, with 21 bases between. CDR3 protein: CASRKSSGERGGYTF. In DNA form, the CDR3 reads TGTGCCAGCAGAAAATCATCGGGGGAGAGAGGTGGCTACACCTTC.

The chain recombines TRBV5-6 with TRBJ1-4, with TRBD1 matching 8 bases. The germline V gene has CDR1 SGHDT and CDR2 YYEEEE. CDR3 length: 16 residues. Losses at the gene ends were 2 bases for V and 7 bases for J; bases not matched to a gene: 10. The CDR3 DNA reads TGTGCCAGCAGCTTTTATCCCGGGACAGGTAGTGAAAAACTGTTTTTT. Translating it yields CASSFYPGTGSEKLFF.

This clone has only one observation. V gene TRBV6-4 combines with J gene TRBJ1-6; D unresolved. The CDR3 contains 14 residues. Per the germline V gene, CDR1 is MRHNA and CDR2 is SNTAGT. With 4 bases removed from V and 13 bases from J, the gap between germline ends came to 17 bases. CDR3 bases: TGTGCCAGCAGTGTAGGTCCGGGTATGGGTCCCCTCCACTTT. Its protein product is CASSVGPGMGPLHF.

The chain combines TRBV5-1 with TRBJ2-1; D gene ambiguous. Germline loops: CDR1 SGHRS, CDR2 YFSETQ. The V and J ends lost 3 bases and 8 bases respectively, with 9 bases between them. The CDR3 length is 12 residues. The CDR3 spells CASSSSRDEQFF. DNA for the CDR3: TGCGCCAGCAGCTCGTCCCGGGATGAGCAGTTCTTC.

The chain combines TRBV5-1 with TRBJ1-1; D is unresolved. V dropped 0 bases and J dropped 4 bases, with 10 bases sitting between them. Per germline, CDR1 SGHRS and CDR2 YFSETQ. This CDR3 is built from 14 residues. CDR3 coding DNA: TGCGCCAGCAGCTTGGCGGTATCCGGCACTGAAGCTTTCTTT. Protein sequence: CASSLAVSGTEAFF.

CDR3 coding DNA: TGTGCCAGCAGCGCCAGCGGGAGGGCCGACACCGGGGAGCTGTTTTTT. Encoded protein: CASSASGRADTGELFF. The chain has TRBV9 and TRBJ2-2; 10 positions agree with TRBD2. The CDR3 has 16 residues. J lost 3 bases, V lost 3 bases, and 5 bases had no gene match. Looked up from germline, CDR1 is SGDLS and CDR2 is YYNGEE.

This chain connects TRBV7-2 to TRBJ2-7, with D possibly matching TRBD2 (5 bases). V was trimmed by 5 bases and J by 6 bases, leaving 14 bases between them. This CDR3 has 13 amino acids. Germline CDR1 SGHTA, CDR2 FQGNSA. Written as DNA, the CDR3 is TGTGCCAGCAGCCCGTTGCGGGCGGGCGAGCAGTACTTC. The encoded protein is CASSPLRAGEQYF.

This sequence joins TRBV12-3 or TRBV12-4 and TRBJ1-4; D is possibly TRBD1 (6 bases). This CDR3 has 13 residues. V was clipped by 7 bases and J by 3 bases, with 9 bases between them. DNA of the CDR3: TGTGCCAGCACCCCAGGGGCTAATGAAAAACTGTTTTTT. Protein sequence: CASTPGANEKLFF.

The CDR3 DNA sequence: TGTGCCAGCAGCTTAGGAGGGACAGGGGGCACCCAAGCTTTCTTT. This translates into CASSLGGTGGTQAFF. The rearrangement joins TRBV7-8 to TRBJ1-1, with TRBD1 identical over 12 bases. CDR3 length equals 15 residues. Germline CDR1 reads SGHVS; CDR2 reads FQNEAQ. V lost 1 base to trimming and J lost 9 bases; unmatched junction nucleotides: 6.

The chain employs TRBV4-2 and TRBJ2-1, with D perhaps matching TRBD2 (5 bases). The V gene's germline CDR1 is LGHNA and CDR2 YNFKEQ. The CDR3 covers 14 residues. Trimming shortened V by 0 bases and J by 9 bases, and 12 bases separated the two germline ends. CDR3 in amino acids: CASSQDNWRLEQFF. The CDR3 bases are TGTGCCAGCAGCCAAGATAATTGGAGGCTTGAGCAGTTCTTC.

V and J are TRBV7-9 and TRBJ2-1, with 9 bases aligning to TRBD1. Unmatched junction bases numbered 9, after V lost 5 bases and J lost 7 bases. CDR1 and CDR2 (germline): SEHNR, FQNEAQ (reference sequence). This CDR3 is 15 amino acids long. The CDR3 loop is CASSLSGTGKNEQFF. CDR3 sequence (DNA): TGTGCCAGCAGCCTGTCCGGGACAGGGAAGAATGAGCAGTTCTTC.

This clone appeared a single time. V gene TRBV5-1 combines with J gene TRBJ2-2, with D possibly being TRBD1 (5 bases). The CDR3 loop spans 14 amino acids. Trimming took off 4 bases at V and 3 bases at J, with 10 bases between the two ends. The germline CDR1 and CDR2 sequences are SGHRS and YFSETQ. As DNA, the CDR3 is TGCGCCAGCAGCAAGGACACCCACACCGGGGAGCTGTTTTTT. It encodes CASSKDTHTGELFF.